The subject of this entry is one T cell receptor (beta chain). Germline loops: CDR1 LNHDA, CDR2 SQIVND (reference sequence). The V and J ends lost 5 bases and 4 bases respectively, with 17 bases between them. CDR3 length: 16 amino acids. Per the authors' pipeline: Reference gene primers were amplified, and this amplification served to estimate nucleated cell counts. The data were produced by immunoSEQ multiplex PCR, yet TCRdb's version contains in-frame clones alone and is incomplete. V, J and clone size reflect that table, while D and trimming were determined from the DNA. The data contain under 350,000 clones, about 86% of them seen just once; the ten biggest clones take up about 4.2%. The data were taken from a study of blood T cell repertoires in COVID-19. Across the whole study: COVID-19 samples, acute and convalescent, were from the United States, Italy and Spain. T cells, B-cell-depleted T cells, or PBMCs provided the cDNA or gDNA that served as material.

Which cohort a participant joined came from the clinical history participants gave. Input material: PBMCs or T cells enriched from blood (not recorded which). The source of this sequence is a woman between 35 and 50 years old with acute COVID-19. The chain recombines TRBV19 with TRBJ2-2, with a weak D call TRBD2 (5 bases). The CDR3 region is CASSVGSGEGTGELFF. The CDR3 nucleotides read TGTGCCAGTAGTGTTGGATCCGGGGAAGGCACCGGGGAGCTGTTTTTT.